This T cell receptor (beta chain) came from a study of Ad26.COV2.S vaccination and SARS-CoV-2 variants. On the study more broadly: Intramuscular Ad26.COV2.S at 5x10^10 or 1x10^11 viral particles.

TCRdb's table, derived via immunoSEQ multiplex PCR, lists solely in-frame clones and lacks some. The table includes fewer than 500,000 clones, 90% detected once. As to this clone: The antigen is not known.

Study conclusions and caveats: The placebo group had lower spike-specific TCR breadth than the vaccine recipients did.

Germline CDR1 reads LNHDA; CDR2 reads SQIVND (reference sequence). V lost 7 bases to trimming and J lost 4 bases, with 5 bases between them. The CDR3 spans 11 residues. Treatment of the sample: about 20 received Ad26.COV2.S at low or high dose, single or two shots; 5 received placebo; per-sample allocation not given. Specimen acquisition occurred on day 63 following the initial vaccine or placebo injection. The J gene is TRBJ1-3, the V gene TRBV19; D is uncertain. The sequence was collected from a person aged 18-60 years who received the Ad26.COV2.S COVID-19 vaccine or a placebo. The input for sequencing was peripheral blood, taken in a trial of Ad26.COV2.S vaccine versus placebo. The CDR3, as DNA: TGTGCCAGTACTTGGGGAAACACCATATATTTT. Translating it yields CASTWGNTIYF.